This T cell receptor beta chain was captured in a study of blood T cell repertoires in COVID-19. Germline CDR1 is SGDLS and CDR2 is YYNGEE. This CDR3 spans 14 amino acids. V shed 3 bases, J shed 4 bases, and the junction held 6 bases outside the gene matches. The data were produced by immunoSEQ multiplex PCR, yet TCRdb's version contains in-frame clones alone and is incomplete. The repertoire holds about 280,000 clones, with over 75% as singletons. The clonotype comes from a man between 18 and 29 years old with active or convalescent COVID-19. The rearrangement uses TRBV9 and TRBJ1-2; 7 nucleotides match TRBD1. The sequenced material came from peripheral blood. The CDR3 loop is CASSDLQGSYGYTF. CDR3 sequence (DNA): TGTGCCAGCAGCGATCTACAGGGGTCCTATGGCTACACCTTC.